These 10 T cell receptor beta chains were all obtained from the same sample, sequenced in a study (dated by TCRdb to 2015 to 2016). Receptors were amplified or captured by RT-PCR. This sample was sequenced with an Illumina MiSeq. TCRdb redid the processing of the public reads, applying fastp at Q25 and MiXCR, and retained in-frame beta chains. One record per CDR3 amino acid sequence lists the most common genes and DNA. The sample profile shows about 700,000 distinct CDR3 sequences; 11% to 15% of them were found once. Together, the top ten hold around 3.3% of the sample. Source material: memory CD4+ T cells from blood. These receptors originate from a female donor in good health, serving as a healthy control.

The gene calls are TRBV6-6 and TRBJ2-7; D perhaps matches TRBD1 (5 bases). Germline assignment: CDR1 MNHNY and CDR2 SVGAGI (reference sequence). CDR3 size: 15 residues. Trimming took off 0 bases at V and 5 bases at J, with 14 bases between the two ends. The CDR3 here is CASSYSPGSDNEQYF. CDR3 sequence (DNA): TGTGCCAGCAGTTACTCGCCAGGGTCCGATAACGAGCAGTACTTC.

The chain carries TRBV6-5 and TRBJ1-1; D perhaps matches TRBD1 (6 bases). The CDR3 has 13 amino acids. Trimming left V 7 bases short and J 5 bases short, with 14 bases between. In germline, CDR1 is MNHEY, CDR2 SVGAGI. The CDR3, as DNA: TGTGCCAGCAACCAACAGGGTAGGACTGAAGCTTTCTTT. This sequence encodes CASNQQGRTEAFF.

At least ten counts were recorded for this clonotype. The chain couples TRBV5-6 to TRBJ2-7; D may be TRBD1 (5 bases). V was clipped by 3 bases and J by 0 bases, with 13 bases between them. The CDR3 consists of 15 residues. Germline loops: CDR1 SGHDT, CDR2 YYEEEE. The CDR3 nucleotides are TGTGCCAGCAGCTCCACAGGAATCATCTCCTACGAGCAGTACTTC. Translated, it gives CASSSTGIISYEQYF.

This clonotype was observed a handful of times. The V call is TRBV7-7, the J call TRBJ2-3; D is uncertain. Germline CDR1 reads SSHAT; CDR2 reads FNYEAQ (reference sequence). Trimming removed 10 bases at V and 3 bases at J, with 17 bases between. CDR3 length equals 14 residues. Written as DNA, the CDR3 is TGTGCCATACAACGCATCTCCTCAACAGATACGCAGTATTTT. It specifies CAIQRISSTDTQYF.

This sequence joins TRBV20-1 and TRBJ2-6; D call uncertain. Germline CDR1 reads DFQATT; CDR2 reads SNEGSKA (reference sequence). Deletions cut 0 bases from V and 0 bases from J, with 6 bases between. The CDR3 is 15 amino acids. The CDR3 DNA sequence: TGCAGTGCTAGAGACACAAGCTCTGGGGCCAACGTCCTGACTTTC. This codes for CSARDTSSGANVLTF.

With regard to this clonotype: One end of the junction does not line up with germline, which may come from a read error. The chain combines TRBV11-2 with TRBJ2-1; unclear D gene. From germline, CDR1 is SGHAT and CDR2 FQNNGV. The length of the CDR3 is 15 residues. The CDR3 region is CASSLSKSSYNKQFF. For the CDR3, the DNA is TGTGCCAGCAGTCTCTCCAAGAGCTCCTACAATAAGCAGTTCTTC.

This chain joins TRBV4-1 and TRBJ2-7; D gene unclear. CDR1 and CDR2 from the germline V gene are MGHRA and YSYEKL. V lost 0 bases and J 3 bases, leaving 12 bases between the germline ends. CDR3 length: 15 residues. CDR3 bases: TGCGCCAGCAGCCAAGATCGTCGTTTCGGCTACGAGCAGTACTTC. It specifies CASSQDRRFGYEQYF.

This chain joins TRBV3-1 and TRBJ1-2; D might be TRBD1 (5 bases). V lost 2 bases and J lost 6, with 22 bases in between. Germline V CDR1 and CDR2: LGHDT, YNNKEL (reference sequence). The CDR3 is 17 residues long. The CDR3 spells CASSQSRVGRAFDGYTF. In nucleotides, the CDR3 is TGTGCCAGCAGCCAAAGCAGGGTAGGGAGGGCCTTTGATGGCTACACCTTC.

This clonotype was detected a few times. The chain uses TRBV6-2 or TRBV6-3 and TRBJ2-7; D remains unclear. The CDR3 is 13 residues long. The V end lost 6 bases, the J end lost 6 bases, and 15 bases lay between the germline ends. CDR1 and CDR2 from the germline V gene are MNHEY and SVGEGT. CDR3 coding DNA: TGTGCCAGCAGAGTCGACGGCCCGGGCGAGCAGTACTTC. This encodes CASRVDGPGEQYF.

This chain joins TRBV20-1 and TRBJ2-7; 8 bases align to TRBD1. Germline CDR1 and CDR2: DFQATT and SNEGSKA (reference sequence). The V gene end was trimmed by 6 bases and the J gene end by 7 bases; junction bases not matched to a gene: 8. CDR3 length equals 12 residues. The CDR3 DNA follows: TGCAGTGCGAACAGGGGGACGGGGGAGCAGTACTTC. It yields the protein CSANRGTGEQYF.